The sequence of this TCR beta chain was determined in a study of beta chain features in type 1 diabetes. Whole-study context: The number of sorted cells examined across all samples was around 110 million.

Notes on the study in general: TCRB CDR3s from Type 1 diabetes patients were moderately but significantly shorter in all four CD4+ subsets.

CD4+ cells of the naive, central memory, regulatory and stem cell-like memory types were sorted via CD45RO/CCR7/CD25/CD127/CD95/CD27. This clone was seen a handful of times. What it recognizes is unknown. Trimming left V 5 bases short and J 8 bases short, with 15 bases between. Germline CDR1 SEHNR, CDR2 FQNEAQ (reference sequence). This CDR3 comprises 13 residues. As every portion of the isolated RNA was reverse transcribed, the sequencing read expressed TCRB transcripts. Profiled with immunoSEQ multiplex PCR; TCRdb holds only in-frame clones, not every one. In the table there are 250,000 to 300,000 clones, approximately 25% of which are singletons.

The source is a woman between 25 and 40 years old with type 1 diabetes. The material sequenced was naive CD4+ T cells from blood. The chain joins TRBV7-9 to TRBJ2-5; D might be TRBD2 (6 bases). This CDR3 is CASSRLARETQYF. In nucleotides, the CDR3 is TGTGCCAGCAGCCGCCTTGCGCGGGAAACCCAGTACTTC.